This TCR beta chain was captured by sequencing in a study of cytomegalovirus exposure and HLA in healthy donors. Findings and limits, study-wide: Certain sequence variants were highly shared and formed a cluster, and this cluster was likely a sequencing artifact.

Note on this clone: What it recognizes is unknown.

PCR involved 60 Vbeta and 13 Jbeta primers. Profiled with immunoSEQ multiplex PCR; TCRdb holds only in-frame clones, not every one. This sample has some 80,000 clones, with around 81% found just once. The sequence derives from a man aged 40-49 years in good health and CMV-seronegative. Sequenced material: PBMCs.

CDR3 coding DNA: TGTGCCAACAGGGGAGCCGGGGAGCTGTTTTTT. It codes for CANRGAGELFF. The genes are TRBV2 and TRBJ2-2; 7 nucleotides match TRBD1. CDR3 length: 11 amino acids. The ends lost 10 bases at V and 6 bases at J; junction bases unmatched: 2. In germline, CDR1 is SNHLY, CDR2 FYNNEI.